This T cell receptor beta chain was retrieved from a study of T cells after yellow fever vaccination. General study results and limits: Although most clonotypes did not, a small share appeared in both CD4 and CD8 compartments.

Template switching with 5'RACE generated the TCR cDNA and added a universal primer site and UMIs. From the 5' RACE reads, TCRdb called clonotypes with MiXCR, one entry per CDR3 protein. The table has 500,000 to 550,000 distinct CDR3 sequences, 21% seen once. Trimming removed 0 bases from V and 1 base from J, with 19 bases in between. Germline CDR1 ENHRY, CDR2 SYGVKD. The CDR3 runs to 19 residues. This clonotype was found a few times. Its cognate antigen is unknown. The chain joins TRBV10-3 to TRBJ2-4; D may be TRBD1 or TRBD2 (5 bases each). Sequences were derived from PBMCs, sampled about 21 days after the first yellow fever vaccination. This TCR derives from a man aged 18-30 years who received the YFV17D yellow fever vaccine. The CDR3 spells CAISESVSRGPMAKNIQYF. CDR3 nucleotide sequence: TGTGCCATCAGTGAGTCCGTCAGTCGGGGACCTATGGCCAAAAACATTCAGTACTTC.